The T cell receptor beta chain under discussion was sequenced for a study of blood T cell repertoires in COVID-19. Study-level background: Acute-phase and convalescent COVID-19 samples originated in the United States, Italy and Spain.

The CDR3 sequence is 16 residues long. In the original analysis: Counts of nucleated cells, estimated from reference gene primer amplification, were obtained. TCRdb's copy holds only in-frame clones and misses some; the assay was immunoSEQ multiplex PCR. Clone size and the V and J calls come from that table; the DNA yielded D and trimming. The sample yields about 90,000 clones, 85% seen once. The TCR was taken from a woman in her seventies with active or convalescent COVID-19. The sequencing input was peripheral blood. The rearrangement uses TRBV21-1 and TRBJ1-5; the tabulated D call, TRBD1, remains unverified against the DNA. TRBV21-1 represents a pseudogene. CDR3 in DNA: TGTGCCAGCAGCCCCAAGCCGGGACAGGGTTGTCAGCCCCAGCATTTT. This sequence encodes CASSPKPGQGCQPQHF.